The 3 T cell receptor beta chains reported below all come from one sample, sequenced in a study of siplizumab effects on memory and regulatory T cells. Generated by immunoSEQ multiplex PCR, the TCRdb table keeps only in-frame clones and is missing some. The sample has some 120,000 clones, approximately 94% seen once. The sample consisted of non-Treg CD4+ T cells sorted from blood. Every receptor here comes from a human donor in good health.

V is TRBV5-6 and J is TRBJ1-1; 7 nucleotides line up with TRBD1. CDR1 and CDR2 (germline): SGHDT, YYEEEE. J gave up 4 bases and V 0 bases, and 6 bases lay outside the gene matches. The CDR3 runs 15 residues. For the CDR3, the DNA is TGTGCCAGCAGCTTGGGACAGGGAGGGGGCACTGAAGCTTTCTTT. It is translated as CASSLGQGGGTEAFF.

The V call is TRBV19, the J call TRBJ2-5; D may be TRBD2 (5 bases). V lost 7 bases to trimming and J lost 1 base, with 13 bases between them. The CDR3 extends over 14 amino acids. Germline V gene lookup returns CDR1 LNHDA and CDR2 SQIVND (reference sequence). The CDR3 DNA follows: TGTGCCAGTACCCCGTCGGCGGGCCAAGAGACCCAGTACTTC. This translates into CASTPSAGQETQYF.

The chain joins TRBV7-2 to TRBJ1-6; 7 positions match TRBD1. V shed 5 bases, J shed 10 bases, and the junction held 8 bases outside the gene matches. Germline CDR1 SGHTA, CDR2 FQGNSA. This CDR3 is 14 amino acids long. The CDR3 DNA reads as TGTGCCAGCAGCCCACGACAGGGCGGCTCACCCCTCCACTTT. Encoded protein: CASSPRQGGSPLHF.